A single sample is the source of the 18 T cell receptor beta chains below, sequenced in a study of shared clonotypes between healthy human individuals (TCRdb year 2020). CD8 naive samples consisted of CD45RO-negative cells that were positively selected for CCR7, yielding a CD45RA+CCR7+ population without TemRA cells. Libraries were constructed by the immunoSEQ multiplex PCR assay. Entries here come from immuneACCESS through TCRdb and include only in-frame sequences with V and J called. Some clones fail to appear in such tables; in the studies checked, an unresolved V gene covers under half of the shortfall, and the cause of the remainder is unknown. In this sample the table shows a few million clones, just under 95% of which occur a single time. The ten biggest clones cover more than 1.5% of the sample. Sequenced sample: naive CD8+ T cells from PBMCs. According to the study, the label for this sample's cell subset or site signals: CD45RA+CCR7+. These receptors were taken from a man in his late teens or twenties in good health. Some clones in this sample may be carry-over from other donors' samples.

CDR3 residues: CACRDGFYEQYF. The CDR3 DNA is TGTGCCTGTCGGGACGGATTCTACGAGCAGTACTTC. The rearrangement uses TRBV30 and TRBJ2-7, with D tentatively TRBD1 or TRBD2 (5 bases each). Trimming cost V 6 bases and J 3 bases, with 12 bases left between them. Germline CDR1 and CDR2: GTSNPN and SVGIG (reference sequence). The CDR3 has 12 residues. Based on the CDR3 plus reference TRBV30 and TRBJ2-7, the full variable domain is SQTIHQWPATLVQPVGSPLSLECTVEGTSNPNLYWYRQAAGRGLQLLFYSVGIGQISSEVPQNLSASRPQDRQFILSSKKLLLSDSGFYLCACRDGFYEQYFGPGTRLTVT.

This clone appeared once. The rearrangement uses TRBV13 and TRBJ2-3; D is ambiguous. CDR1 PRHDT and CDR2 FYEKMQ come from the germline V gene (reference sequence). Trimming shortened V by 1 base and J by 0 bases, and 8 bases separated the two germline ends. This CDR3 is 15 amino acids long. CDR3 coding DNA: TGTGCCAGCAGCTTAGTACAACGGAGCACAGATACGCAGTATTTT. Translated: CASSLVQRSTDTQYF.

The chain employs TRBV10-3 and TRBJ2-7; tentatively, D is TRBD1 or TRBD2 (6 bases each). V was trimmed by 3 bases and J by 2 bases, leaving 14 bases between them. This CDR3 spans 15 amino acids. CDR1 ENHRY and CDR2 SYGVKD come from the germline V gene. DNA of the CDR3: TGTGCCATCAGTGATGGTGAGGGGGGAACCTACGAGCAGTACTTC. Residues: CAISDGEGGTYEQYF.

This clone was seen only once. The chain links TRBV28 to TRBJ2-7; D is undetermined. The CDR3 runs 16 residues. Germline V gene lookup returns CDR1 MDHEN and CDR2 SYDVKM. V lost 5 bases, J lost 3 bases, and 20 bases lay in between. The CDR3 sequence: CASSPKRLEIFYEQYF. The CDR3 bases are TGTGCCAGCAGTCCGAAACGTCTAGAAATCTTCTACGAGCAGTACTTC. Full variable domain (outside the CDR3, taken from reference TRBV28 and TRBJ2-7): DVKVTQSSRYLVKRTGEKVFLECVQDMDHENMFWYRQDPGLGLRLIYFSYDVKMKEKGDIPEGYSVSREKKERFSLILESASTNQTSMYLCASSPKRLEIFYEQYFGPGTRLTVT.

Turning to this clone: Within the sample, other DNA sequences also encode this same CDR3. The chain is built from TRBV6-5 and TRBJ1-2; possible D gene TRBD1, 6 bases. The CDR3 totals 14 residues. Germline-derived CDR1 and CDR2 are MNHEY and SVGAGI. Trimming pared 0 bases from V and 4 bases from J, leaving 9 bases between. DNA for the CDR3: TGTGCCAGCAGTTACTCGGGGGCTGGCTATGGCTACACCTTC. It yields the protein CASSYSGAGYGYTF.

J is TRBJ2-3 and V is TRBV9; 10 bases fit TRBD2. This CDR3 is 16 amino acids long. Germline V gene data show CDR1 as SGDLS and CDR2 as YYNGEE. With 4 bases clipped from V and 4 bases from J, the junction kept 9 bases outside the gene matches. CDR3 DNA sequence: TGTGCCAGCAGCTTCCTAGCGGGAGAAGACGCAGATACGCAGTATTTT. Its translation: CASSFLAGEDADTQYF.

For this clone: Other nucleotide sequences in the sample specify the same CDR3. The J gene is TRBJ2-7, the V gene TRBV9; 7 bases fit TRBD2. Losses at the gene ends were 0 bases for V and 3 bases for J; bases not matched to a gene: 6. Germline CDR1 SGDLS, CDR2 YYNGEE. The CDR3 has 15 amino acids. The CDR3 DNA follows: TGTGCCAGCAGCGTAGGGGCTAGCGGAGACTACGAGCAGTACTTC. Translation gives CASSVGASGDYEQYF.

The chain is built from TRBV4-1 and TRBJ1-1; tentatively, D is TRBD1 (5 bases). Per the germline V gene, CDR1 is MGHRA and CDR2 is YSYEKL. V lost 5 bases and J lost 7, with 20 bases in between. This CDR3 is built from 15 residues. CDR3 residues: CASSLIGGRKNEAFF. The DNA of the CDR3 is TGCGCCAGCAGCTTGATTGGGGGGAGGAAAAATGAAGCTTTCTTT.

V usage is TRBV27 and J usage is TRBJ2-7; 10 positions agree with TRBD1. The CDR3 contains 13 residues. Looked up from germline, CDR1 is MNHEY and CDR2 is SMNVEV (reference sequence). V lost 8 bases, J lost 5 bases, and 6 bases stayed unmatched. The CDR3 sequence: CASSWDRGDEQYF. The CDR3 nucleotides are TGTGCCAGCTCTTGGGACAGGGGAGACGAGCAGTACTTC.

This clone was observed a single time. CDR3 sequence: CASSGTTHNEQFF. The CDR3 region has the DNA TGTGCCAGCAGCGGGACTACTCACAATGAGCAGTTCTTC. The chain carries TRBV9 and TRBJ2-1, with a weak D call TRBD2 (6 bases). CDR3 size: 13 residues. Germline CDR1 reads SGDLS; CDR2 reads YYNGEE. Trimming took 3 bases from V and 5 from J, leaving 9 bases between them.

The chain joins TRBV11-2 to TRBJ2-7; TRBD1 agrees at 7 bases. CDR3 length: 14 amino acids. V lost 4 bases and J lost 3; bases outside the gene matches: 6. Germline-derived CDR1 and CDR2 are SGHAT and FQNNGV. Here the CDR3 reads CASSSHGTDYEQYF. In DNA form, the CDR3 reads TGTGCCAGCAGCTCCCACGGGACAGACTACGAGCAGTACTTC.

This clone was seen just once. The junction shows a germline mismatch at one end, possibly a read error. This sample also contains other DNA sequences that code for the same CDR3. The chain joins TRBV7-6 to TRBJ1-1; TRBD1 might be the D (5 bases). The CDR3 covers 13 residues. CDR1 and CDR2 from the germline V gene are SGHVS and FNYEAQ. CDR3 DNA: TGTGCCAGCAGCTCAGGGAGGAACACTGAGGCTTTCTTT. This encodes CASSSGRNTEAFF.

For this clone: At the DNA level, this CDR3 is encoded by other sequences in the same sample as well. J is TRBJ1-5 and V is TRBV27, with unresolved D. The CDR3 loop spans 14 amino acids. Trimming removed 6 bases from V and 0 bases from J, with 9 bases in between. The germline gives CDR1 MNHEY, CDR2 SMNVEV (reference sequence). The CDR3 DNA reads TGTGCCAGCAGCCTACGGGATAGCAATCAGCCCCAGCATTTT. Protein product: CASSLRDSNQPQHF.

The gene calls are TRBV28 and TRBJ2-1; D is possibly TRBD1 or TRBD2 (5 bases each). The CDR3 length is 13 residues. V gave up 6 bases and J gave up 5 bases, with 11 bases separating them. Germline values: CDR1 MDHEN, CDR2 SYDVKM. The CDR3 DNA follows: TGTGCCAGCAGCCGAGGGGCTAACAATGAGCAGTTCTTC. Translating gives CASSRGANNEQFF.

The rearrangement joins TRBV5-6 to TRBJ1-1; D is possibly TRBD1 (6 bases). Germline values: CDR1 SGHDT, CDR2 YYEEEE. V dropped 3 bases and J dropped 6 bases, with 12 bases sitting between them. This CDR3 spans 13 amino acids. The CDR3 is CASSWGPRAEAFF. The DNA of the CDR3 is TGTGCCAGCAGCTGGGGGCCACGCGCTGAAGCTTTCTTT.

The gene calls are TRBV5-6 and TRBJ2-3, with a possible D match to TRBD1 (5 bases). The V end lost 1 base, the J end lost 4 bases, and 13 bases lay between the germline ends. Germline V gene sequence: CDR1 SGHDT, CDR2 YYEEEE. CDR3 length: 15 residues. The CDR3 sequence is CASSLSSGLPDTQYF. In DNA, the CDR3 is TGTGCCAGCAGCTTGAGTTCAGGGCTCCCAGATACGCAGTATTTT.

The count of this clone is one. The V and J genes are TRBV11-2 and TRBJ2-3, with 11 bases matching TRBD2. After removal of 5 bases from V and 4 bases from J, the junction contained 8 bases not matched to a gene. CDR3 size: 16 residues. Germline loops: CDR1 SGHAT, CDR2 FQNNGV. Here the CDR3 DNA reads TGTGCCAGCAGCGTACTAGCGGGAGTTTCGGCAGATACGCAGTATTTT. It yields the protein CASSVLAGVSADTQYF.

V usage is TRBV4-1 and J usage is TRBJ2-3; D perhaps matches TRBD1 (5 bases). V was clipped by 3 bases and J by 2 bases, with 9 bases between them. This CDR3 comprises 14 residues. From germline, CDR1 is MGHRA and CDR2 YSYEKL. DNA of the CDR3: TGCGCCAGCAGCCATAGACAGACCACAGATACGCAGTATTTT. Amino acid sequence: CASSHRQTTDTQYF.